Reported below is one T cell receptor (beta chain). This entry is derived from a study of shared clonotypes between healthy human individuals. Study context: Researchers assigned three CD4 naive, three CD4 memory, two CD8 naive and one CD8 memory plate to each donor.

Here immunoSEQ multiplex PCR was the method, and the copy in TCRdb shows in-frame clones only, minus some. Here the sample spans some 1 million clones, roughly 75% being singletons. The CDR3 loop spans 12 amino acids. V was shortened by 5 bases and J by 7 bases, with 12 bases between the two germline ends. Per the germline V gene, CDR1 is SGHTA and CDR2 is FQGNSA. V usage is TRBV7-2 and J usage is TRBJ2-7; D is unclear. The TCR originated in a man younger than 35 in good health. The material sequenced was memory CD4+ T cells sorted from blood. Subset of the sample: CD45RA-negative fraction. The CDR3 loop reads CASSIFTGEQYF. In nucleotides, the CDR3 is TGTGCCAGCAGCATATTTACCGGGGAGCAGTACTTC.